Each of the 16 T cell receptor beta chains below was sequenced from the same sample in a study of cytomegalovirus exposure and HLA in healthy donors. Use of 60 Vbeta and 13 Jbeta primers characterized the PCR. The table came from immunoSEQ multiplex PCR; TCRdb's copy has only in-frame clones and leaves some out. The data show fewer than 250,000 clones, about 80% seen once. The sample comprised PBMCs. All receptors come from a man younger than 35 in good health and CMV-seronegative.

A word on this clone: At one end the junction does not follow the germline gene, possibly because of a read error. The CDR3 here is CSSSLSKPSTGELFF. The CDR3 nucleotides are TGTTCCAGCAGCTTATCTAAACCTAGCACCGGGGAGCTGTTTTTT. V gene TRBV7-9 combines with J gene TRBJ2-2; D not certain. The CDR3 consists of 15 residues. Looked up from germline, CDR1 is SEHNR and CDR2 is FQNEAQ (reference sequence).

The chain has TRBV11-2 and TRBJ2-5, with 10 bases fitting TRBD2. The closer fit of TRBJ2-7 to the DNA end suggests the J call may be wrong. CDR1 and CDR2 from the germline V gene are SGHAT and FQNNGV. The CDR3 is 18 amino acids. CDR3 region: CASSFLLTSGIGGYEQYF. DNA for the CDR3: TGTGCCAGCAGCTTTCTTCTTACTAGCGGGATCGGGGGTTACGAGCAGTACTTC.

The chain couples TRBV7-8 to TRBJ2-3; TRBD1 might be the D (5 bases). The CDR3 consists of 13 residues. Germline CDR1 SGHVS, CDR2 FQNEAQ. V shed 5 bases and J shed 3 bases, with 9 bases lying between them. The CDR3 loop reads CASSLQVTDTQYF. The CDR3 DNA follows: TGTGCCAGCAGCCTACAGGTTACAGATACGCAGTATTTT. Variable domain in full (rest from reference TRBV7-8 and TRBJ2-3): GAGVSQSPRYKVAKRGQDVALRCDPISGHVSLFWYQQALGQGPEFLTYFQNEAQLDKSGLPSDRFFAERPEGSVSTLKIQRTQQEDSAVYLCASSLQVTDTQYFGPGTRLTVL.

The chain has TRBV6-5 and TRBJ2-7; TRBD1 agrees at 9 bases. The ends lost 6 bases at V and 5 bases at J; junction bases unmatched: 11. The CDR3 runs to 15 residues. Germline lookup yields CDR1 MNHEY and CDR2 SVGAGI. The CDR3 spells CASSPTGQGHNEQYF. The CDR3 nucleotides are TGTGCCAGCAGCCCTACCGGACAGGGGCATAACGAGCAGTACTTC.

A single count supports this clone. The V gene is TRBV7-8, the J gene TRBJ1-5; the D gene is possibly TRBD1 (5 bases). Trimming pared 1 base from V and 7 bases from J, leaving 14 bases between. Germline lookup yields CDR1 SGHVS and CDR2 FQNEAQ. The CDR3 totals 15 residues. CDR3 DNA: TGTGCCAGCAGCTTAGGGGGCCTCCCCGGGCAGCCCCAGCATTTT. It is translated as CASSLGGLPGQPQHF.

J is TRBJ1-1 and V is TRBV29-1; no clear D. Germline CDR1 and CDR2: SQVTM and ANQGSEA. V was trimmed by 5 bases and J by 7 bases, leaving 11 bases between them. The CDR3 is 11 amino acids. The CDR3 region has the DNA TGCAGCGTTACCCTAAGCGGTGAAGCTTTCTTT. This translates into CSVTLSGEAFF.

The chain joins TRBV9 to TRBJ2-7; D might be TRBD2 (6 bases). V lost 0 bases, J lost 3 bases, and 13 bases lay in between. The CDR3 runs 15 residues. Germline values: CDR1 SGDLS, CDR2 YYNGEE. The CDR3 DNA follows: TGTGCCAGCAGCGTAGCGGGAGACACTATCTACGAGCAGTACTTC. Translating gives CASSVAGDTIYEQYF. The entire variable domain, with the rest obtained from reference TRBV9 and TRBJ2-7, is as follows: DSGVTQTPKHLITATGQRVTLRCSPRSGDLSVYWYQQSLDQGLQFLIQYYNGEERAKGNILERFSAQQFPDLHSELNLSSLELGDSALYFCASSVAGDTIYEQYFGPGTRLTVT.

The V gene is TRBV2, the J gene TRBJ1-5, with 7 bases matching TRBD1. Germline-derived CDR1 and CDR2 are SNHLY and FYNNEI. This CDR3 comprises 14 residues. J gave up 4 bases and V 3 bases, and 3 bases lay outside the gene matches. DNA for the CDR3: TGTGCCAGCAGTGATCGGGACAGTAATCAGCCCCAGCATTTT. The encoded protein is CASSDRDSNQPQHF.

A single count supports this clone. The V gene is TRBV20-1, the J gene TRBJ2-5; D remains ambiguous. Trimming took 5 bases from V and 5 from J, leaving 6 bases between them. Germline-derived CDR1 and CDR2 are DFQATT and SNEGSKA (reference sequence). This CDR3 has 10 residues. The CDR3 here is CSAQIETQYF. The CDR3 nucleotides are TGCAGTGCTCAGATCGAGACCCAGTACTTC.

The chain uses TRBV2 and TRBJ1-2; D uncertain. Germline V CDR1 and CDR2: SNHLY, FYNNEI. The CDR3 has 14 residues. V was pared by 5 bases and J by 5 bases, with 15 bases between. The CDR3 here is CASSYRGPEYGYTF. The CDR3 DNA sequence: TGTGCCAGCAGTTACAGAGGGCCTGAATATGGCTACACCTTC.

This clone has a handful of counts. This sequence joins TRBV27 and TRBJ2-5; D ambiguous. The J call is doubtful: the DNA matches TRBJ2-7 better. CDR3 length: 14 residues. Germline V gene data show CDR1 as MNHEY and CDR2 as SMNVEV (reference sequence). The CDR3, as DNA: TGTGCCAGCAGTTTATCGCACAGAACCTACGAGCAGTACTTC. Its translation is CASSLSHRTYEQYF.

V and J are TRBV11-2 and TRBJ2-7; 7 bases are shared with TRBD1. Looked up from germline, CDR1 is SGHAT and CDR2 is FQNNGV. This CDR3 contains 19 residues. With 3 bases clipped from V and 0 bases from J, the junction kept 17 bases outside the gene matches. This CDR3 is CASSFPLGTDKPYSYEQYF. In nucleotides, the CDR3 is TGTGCCAGCAGCTTCCCCTTAGGGACAGACAAACCCTACTCCTACGAGCAGTACTTC.

This clone was seen a single time. The chain employs TRBV2 and TRBJ1-4, with 8 bases identical to TRBD1. J was trimmed by 4 bases and V by 10 bases; bases with no gene match: 11. Per germline, CDR1 SNHLY and CDR2 FYNNEI. This CDR3 contains 15 residues. CDR3 nucleotides: TGTGCCACCACGCAAGGACAGGGTGTTAATGAAAAACTGTTTTTT. Translated: CATTQGQGVNEKLFF.

This chain links TRBV6-1 with TRBJ2-4; possible D gene TRBD1, 6 bases. Germline loops: CDR1 MNHNS, CDR2 SASEGT. CDR3 length: 14 amino acids. V lost 0 bases, J lost 15 bases, and 18 bases lay in between. Here the CDR3 DNA reads TGTGCCAGCAGTGAAGCCCCCGTTTTGGGACATTGGTACTTC. Protein: CASSEAPVLGHWYF.

The DNA for the CDR3 is TGCGCCAGCAGCCAAGTGGGGGGATATAGCAATCAGCCCCAGCATTTT. Encoded protein: CASSQVGGYSNQPQHF. The J gene is TRBJ1-5, the V gene TRBV4-1; tentatively, D is TRBD1 (5 bases). From germline, CDR1 is MGHRA and CDR2 YSYEKL. The CDR3 has 16 residues. Trimming left V 1 base short and J 0 bases short, with 10 bases between.

Only a few counts were recorded for this clone. The gene calls are TRBV29-1 and TRBJ2-5; TRBD2 might be the D (5 bases). Germline CDR1 reads SQVTM; CDR2 reads ANQGSEA. The V and J ends lost 5 bases and 5 bases respectively, with 12 bases between them. The CDR3 length is 12 residues. CDR3 in DNA: TGCAGCGTTTTTTCAAGAGGGGAGACCCAGTACTTC. It yields the protein CSVFSRGETQYF.